This paragraph reports one T cell receptor (beta chain). The antigen is not known. TCRdb keeps only in-frame clones here, not all; method: immunoSEQ multiplex PCR. The data show 2 million to 2.5 million clones, 85% to 95% seen once. This sample is part of a study of shared clonotypes between healthy human individuals. Study results and limitations: Clonotype sharing among the donors was expected to vary with sequencing depth.

This CDR3 is 15 amino acids long. V trimming: 5 bases; J trimming: 6 bases; junction bases outside the gene matches: 5. Germline loops: CDR1 MDHEN, CDR2 SYDVKM. The sequence came from a man aged 18 to 35 in good health. Some clones in this sample may be carry-over from other donors' samples. The sample consisted of naive CD4+ T cells from PBMCs. Subset in this sample: CD45RA+ positively selected. This chain links TRBV28 with TRBJ2-3, with TRBD2 matching over 13 bases. This CDR3 reads CASSHGTSGADTQYF. The CDR3 DNA sequence: TGTGCCAGCAGTCATGGGACTAGCGGGGCCGATACGCAGTATTTT.